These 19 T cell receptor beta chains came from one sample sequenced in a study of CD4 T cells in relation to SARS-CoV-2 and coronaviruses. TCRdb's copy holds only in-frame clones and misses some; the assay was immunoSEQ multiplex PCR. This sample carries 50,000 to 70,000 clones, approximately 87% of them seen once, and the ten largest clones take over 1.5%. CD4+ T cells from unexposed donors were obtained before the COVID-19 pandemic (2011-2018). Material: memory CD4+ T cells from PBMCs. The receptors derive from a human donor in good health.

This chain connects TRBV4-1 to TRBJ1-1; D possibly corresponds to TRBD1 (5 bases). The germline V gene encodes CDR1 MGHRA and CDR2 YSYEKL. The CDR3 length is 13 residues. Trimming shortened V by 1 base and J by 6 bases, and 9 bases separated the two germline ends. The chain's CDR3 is CASSQGGVSEAFF. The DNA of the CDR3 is TGCGCCAGCAGCCAAGGGGGCGTCTCTGAAGCTTTCTTT.

The CDR3 DNA follows: TGTGCCAGCAGCCAAGGGGCCATACCAAGGGACATCAAAAACTCTGGGGCCAACGTCCTGACTTTC. Its protein product is CASSQGAIPRDIKNSGANVLTF. The chain couples TRBV4-2 to TRBJ2-6; possibly TRBD1 for D (6 bases). V was pared by 1 base and J by 0 bases, with 25 bases between. The CDR3 runs 22 residues. Germline loops: CDR1 LGHNA, CDR2 YNFKEQ.

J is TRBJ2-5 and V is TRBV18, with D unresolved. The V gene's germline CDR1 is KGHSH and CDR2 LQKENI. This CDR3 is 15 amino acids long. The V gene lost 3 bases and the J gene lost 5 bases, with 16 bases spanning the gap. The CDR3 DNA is TGTGCCAGCTCACCGCCCCAGGAATATGAGGAGACCCAGTACTTC. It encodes CASSPPQEYEETQYF.

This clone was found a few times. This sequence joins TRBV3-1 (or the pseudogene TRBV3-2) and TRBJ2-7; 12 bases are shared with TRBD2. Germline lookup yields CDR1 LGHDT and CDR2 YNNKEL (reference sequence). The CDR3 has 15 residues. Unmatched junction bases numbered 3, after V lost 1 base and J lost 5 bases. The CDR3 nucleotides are TGTGCCAGCAGCCAAGGGACTAGCGGGACGGACGAGCAGTACTTC. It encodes CASSQGTSGTDEQYF.

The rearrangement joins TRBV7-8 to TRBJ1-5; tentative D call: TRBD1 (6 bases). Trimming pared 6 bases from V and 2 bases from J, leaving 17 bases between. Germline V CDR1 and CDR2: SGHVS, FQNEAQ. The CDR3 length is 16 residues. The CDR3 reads CASSPEGGRGNQPQHF. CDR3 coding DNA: TGTGCCAGCAGTCCCGAAGGGGGAAGGGGCAATCAGCCCCAGCATTTT.

CDR3 region: CASSIYRNTGELFF. For the CDR3, the DNA is TGTGCCAGCAGCATATACCGGAACACCGGGGAGCTGTTTTTT. The chain is built from TRBV13 and TRBJ2-2; D not resolved. Germline loops: CDR1 PRHDT, CDR2 FYEKMQ (reference sequence). CDR3 length: 14 residues. Trimming cost V 5 bases and J 1 base, with 8 bases left between them. Combining the CDR3 with reference TRBV13 and TRBJ2-2 gives the whole variable domain AAGVIQSPRHLIKEKRETATLKCYPIPRHDTVYWYQQGPGQDPQFLISFYEKMQSDKGSIPDRFSAQQFSDYHSELNMSSLELGDSALYFCASSIYRNTGELFFGEGSRLTVL.

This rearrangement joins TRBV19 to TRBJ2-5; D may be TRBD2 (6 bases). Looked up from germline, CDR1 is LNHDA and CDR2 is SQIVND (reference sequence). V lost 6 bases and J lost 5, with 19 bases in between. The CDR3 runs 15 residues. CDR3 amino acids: CASSSLGGSGETQYF. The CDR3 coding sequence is TGTGCCAGTAGCTCCCTTGGGGGGTCGGGGGAGACCCAGTACTTC.

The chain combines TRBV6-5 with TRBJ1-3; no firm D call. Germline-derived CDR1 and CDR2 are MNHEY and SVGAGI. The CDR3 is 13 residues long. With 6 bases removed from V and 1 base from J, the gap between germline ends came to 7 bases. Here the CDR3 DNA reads TGTGCCAGCAGGCGGGCGTCTGGAAACACCATATATTTT. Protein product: CASRRASGNTIYF.

Here the CDR3 DNA reads TGTGCCAGCAGTTTAGAGGATCAGCCCCAGCATTTT. This sequence encodes CASSLEDQPQHF. V usage is TRBV27 and J usage is TRBJ1-5; D is unresolved. CDR3 length: 12 residues. Between the trimmed V and J ends, which lost 2 bases and 5 bases, there was a span of 4 bases. CDR1 is MNHEY, CDR2 SMNVEV, per germline (reference sequence).

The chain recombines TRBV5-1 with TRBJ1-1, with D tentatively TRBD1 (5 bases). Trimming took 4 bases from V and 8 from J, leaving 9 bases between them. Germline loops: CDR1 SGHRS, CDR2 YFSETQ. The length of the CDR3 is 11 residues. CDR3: CASSAGQEAFF. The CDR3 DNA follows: TGCGCCAGCAGCGCTGGACAAGAAGCTTTCTTT. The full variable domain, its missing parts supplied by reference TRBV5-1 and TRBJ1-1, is KAGVTQTPRYLIKTRGQQVTLSCSPISGHRSVSWYQQTPGQGLQFLFEYFSETQRNKGNFPGRFSGRQFSNSRSEMNVSTLELGDSALYLCASSAGQEAFFGQGTRLTVV.

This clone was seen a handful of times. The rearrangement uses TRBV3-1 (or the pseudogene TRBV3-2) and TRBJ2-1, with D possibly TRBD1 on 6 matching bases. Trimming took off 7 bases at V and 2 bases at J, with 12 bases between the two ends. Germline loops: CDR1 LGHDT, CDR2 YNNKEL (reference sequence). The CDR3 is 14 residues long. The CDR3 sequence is CASNQGFAYNEQFF. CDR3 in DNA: TGTGCCAGCAATCAGGGGTTTGCCTACAATGAGCAGTTCTTC.

The CDR3 bases are TGCAGTGCTAGTAGTGTGGGGGGCGGAGGAACCGGGGAGCTGTTTTTT. Protein: CSASSVGGGGTGELFF. The chain is built from TRBV20-1 and TRBJ2-2; D may be TRBD1 or TRBD2 (6 bases each). The CDR3 loop spans 16 amino acids. Trimming removed 3 bases from V and 5 bases from J, with 19 bases in between. Looked up from germline, CDR1 is DFQATT and CDR2 is SNEGSKA (reference sequence).

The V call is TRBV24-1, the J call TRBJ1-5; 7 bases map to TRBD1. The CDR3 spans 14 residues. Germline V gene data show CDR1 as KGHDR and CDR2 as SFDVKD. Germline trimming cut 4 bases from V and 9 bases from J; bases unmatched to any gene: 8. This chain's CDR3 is CATSDSGGLWPQHF. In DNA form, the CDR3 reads TGTGCCACCAGTGACTCAGGGGGGCTTTGGCCCCAGCATTTT.

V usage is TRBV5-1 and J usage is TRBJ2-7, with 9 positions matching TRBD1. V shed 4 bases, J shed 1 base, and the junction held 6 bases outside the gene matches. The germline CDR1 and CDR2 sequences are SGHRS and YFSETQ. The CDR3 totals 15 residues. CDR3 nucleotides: TGCGCCAGCAGCGCTCAGGACAGGGGATCCTACGAGCAGTACTTC. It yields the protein CASSAQDRGSYEQYF.

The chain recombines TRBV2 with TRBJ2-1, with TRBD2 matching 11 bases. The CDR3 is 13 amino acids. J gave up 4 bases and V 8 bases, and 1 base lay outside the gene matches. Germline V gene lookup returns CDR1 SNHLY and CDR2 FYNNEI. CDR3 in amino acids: CASGTSGYNEQFF. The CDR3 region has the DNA TGTGCCAGCGGGACTAGCGGATACAATGAGCAGTTCTTC.

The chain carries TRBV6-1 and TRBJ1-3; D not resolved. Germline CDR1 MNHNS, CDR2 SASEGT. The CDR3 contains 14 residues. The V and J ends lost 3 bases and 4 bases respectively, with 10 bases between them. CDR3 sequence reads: CASSDLGRGNTIYF. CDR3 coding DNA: TGTGCCAGCAGTGATTTGGGTAGAGGAAACACCATATATTTT.

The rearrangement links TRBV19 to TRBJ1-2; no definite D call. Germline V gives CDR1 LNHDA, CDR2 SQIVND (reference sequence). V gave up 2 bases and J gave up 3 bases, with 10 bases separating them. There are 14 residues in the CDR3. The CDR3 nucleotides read TGTGCCAGTAGTATAAGCCCCTCTTACTATGGCTACACCTTC. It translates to CASSISPSYYGYTF. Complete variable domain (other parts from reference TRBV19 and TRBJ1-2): DGGITQSPKYLFRKEGQNVTLSCEQNLNHDAMYWYRQDPGQGLRLIYYSQIVNDFQKGDIAEGYSVSREKKESFPLTVTSAQKNPTAFYLCASSISPSYYGYTFGSGTRLTVV.

CDR3 nucleotide sequence: TGTGCCAGCAGTTTGGGGGACACTGAAGCTTTCTTT. The encoded protein is CASSLGDTEAFF. This chain joins TRBV28 and TRBJ1-1; D perhaps matches TRBD1 (5 bases). This CDR3 is built from 12 residues. Germline CDR1 and CDR2: MDHEN and SYDVKM. The V end was cut by 3 bases, the J end by 3 bases, with 5 bases between. The whole variable domain, remainder taken from reference TRBV28 and TRBJ1-1, is DVKVTQSSRYLVKRTGEKVFLECVQDMDHENMFWYRQDPGLGLRLIYFSYDVKMKEKGDIPEGYSVSREKKERFSLILESASTNQTSMYLCASSLGDTEAFFGQGTRLTVV.

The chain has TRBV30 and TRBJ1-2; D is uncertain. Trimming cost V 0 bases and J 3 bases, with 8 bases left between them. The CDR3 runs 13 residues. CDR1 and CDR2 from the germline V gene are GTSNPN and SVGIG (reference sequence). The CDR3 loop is CAWSVRNYYGYTF. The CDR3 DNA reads TGTGCCTGGAGTGTCAGGAATTACTATGGCTACACCTTC. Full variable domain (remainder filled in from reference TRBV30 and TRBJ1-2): SQTIHQWPATLVQPVGSPLSLECTVEGTSNPNLYWYRQAAGRGLQLLFYSVGIGQISSEVPQNLSASRPQDRQFILSSKKLLLSDSGFYLCAWSVRNYYGYTFGSGTRLTVV.